This is a list of T cell receptor beta chains from one sample in a study of shared clonotypes between healthy human individuals. Assay used: immunoSEQ multiplex PCR; TCRdb lists only in-frame clones, some missing. The table lists roughly 2.1 million clones, 85% to 95% of them singletons, with over 1.5% in the top ten. What was sequenced was naive CD8+ T cells from PBMCs. These receptors were obtained from a man between 18 and 29 years old in good health. Some clones in this sample may be carry-over from other donors' samples. The CDR3 runs from the conserved cysteine through the conserved F or W. A D gene is named only where the DNA matches it firmly. Only some rows state a clone size, as once, few, many or a class for expanded clones.

clone size: -
V gene: TRBV11-2
D gene: -
CDR3 length: 15
J gene: TRBJ1-1
CDR3 DNA: TGTGCCAGCAGCTTGCTGGAGGGGGTCGGCACTGAAGCTTTCTTT
CDR3 protein: CASSLLEGVGTEAFF

clone size: -
V gene: TRBV29-1
D gene: -
CDR3 length: 13
J gene: TRBJ2-7
CDR3 DNA: TGCAGCGTTGATAAGGGCATGGGCTACGAGCAGTACTTC
CDR3 protein: CSVDKGMGYEQYF

clone size: -
V gene: TRBV9
D gene: -
CDR3 length: 15
J gene: TRBJ2-1
CDR3 DNA: TGTGCCAGCAGCTTATCCGAGGAATCCTACAATGAGCAGTTCTTC
CDR3 protein: CASSLSEESYNEQFF

clone size: -
V gene: TRBV10-3
D gene: -
CDR3 length: 17
J gene: TRBJ2-5
CDR3 DNA: TGTGCCATCAGTGAGTCTGGTGACGGGAGAGTCAGAGAGACCCAGTACTTC
CDR3 protein: CAISESGDGRVRETQYF

clone size: -
V gene: TRBV4-2
D gene: -
CDR3 length: 17
J gene: TRBJ2-5
CDR3 DNA: TGTGCCAGCAGCCAAGATCGAAGCGGAAGGGCTCGGGAGACCCAGTACTTC
CDR3 protein: CASSQDRSGRARETQYF

clone size: once
V gene: TRBV27
D gene: TRBD1
CDR3 length: 12
J gene: TRBJ1-1
CDR3 DNA: TGTGCCAGCAGTCCAGGGACAGTTGAAGCTTTCTTT
CDR3 protein: CASSPGTVEAFF

clone size: -
V gene: TRBV4-3
D gene: TRBD1
CDR3 length: 15
J gene: TRBJ1-3
CDR3 DNA: TGCGCCAGCAGCCAAAGCAGGGGGCCTGGAAACACCATATATTTT
CDR3 protein: CASSQSRGPGNTIYF

clone size: -
V gene: TRBV4-1
D gene: TRBD1
CDR3 length: 17
J gene: TRBJ2-2
CDR3 DNA: TGCGCCAGCAGCCATGCAGGACAGGGGGCTTATTCCGGGGAGCTGTTTTTT
CDR3 protein: CASSHAGQGAYSGELFF

clone size: -
V gene: TRBV4-2
D gene: -
CDR3 length: 17
J gene: TRBJ2-1
CDR3 DNA: TGTGCCAGCAGCCAAGATCTCGTAGAGCGGGCTTACAATGAGCAGTTCTTC
CDR3 protein: CASSQDLVERAYNEQFF

clone size: -
V gene: TRBV5-1
D gene: -
CDR3 length: 16
J gene: TRBJ1-1
CDR3 DNA: TGCGCCAGCAGCCAAAGACGGCTGGAGGGGAACACTGAAGCTTTCTTT
CDR3 protein: CASSQRRLEGNTEAFF

clone size: -
V gene: TRBV4-3
D gene: TRBD2
CDR3 length: 16
J gene: TRBJ2-7
CDR3 DNA: TGCGCCAGCAGCCAAGATCGACTAGCGGCCGCCTACGAGCAGTACTTC
CDR3 protein: CASSQDRLAAAYEQYF

clone size: -
V gene: TRBV9
D gene: TRBD1
CDR3 length: 14
J gene: TRBJ2-6
CDR3 DNA: TGTGCCAGCAGCAGGGGGCGTGGGGCCAACGTCCTGACTTTC
CDR3 protein: CASSRGRGANVLTF

clone size: -
V gene: TRBV27
D gene: -
CDR3 length: 16
J gene: TRBJ2-5
CDR3 DNA: TGTGCCAGCAGTCCGAGTGCTGGTAACAGGTGGGAGACCCAGTACTTC
CDR3 protein: CASSPSAGNRWETQYF

clone size: -
V gene: TRBV7-7
D gene: TRBD1
CDR3 length: 16
J gene: TRBJ2-7
CDR3 DNA: TGTGCCAGCAGCTTAGAGCCCTCCAGGGGGTGGTACGAGCAGTACTTC
CDR3 protein: CASSLEPSRGWYEQYF

clone size: -
V gene: TRBV5-6
D gene: TRBD2
CDR3 length: 14
J gene: TRBJ2-7
CDR3 DNA: TGTGCCAGCAGCTTAGCGGGAGGGAGTAGGGAGCAGTACTTC
CDR3 protein: CASSLAGGSREQYF

clone size: -
V gene: TRBV27
D gene: -
CDR3 length: 15
J gene: TRBJ2-7
CDR3 DNA: TGTGCCAGCAGTTTATCGAACTCAGCCTCCTACGAGCAGTACTTC
CDR3 protein: CASSLSNSASYEQYF

clone size: once
V gene: TRBV5-5
D gene: -
CDR3 length: 13
J gene: TRBJ1-1
CDR3 DNA: TGTGCCAGCAGCTTCCAGGGTCACACTGAAGCTTTCTTT
CDR3 protein: CASSFQGHTEAFF

clone size: -
V gene: TRBV19
D gene: -
CDR3 length: 13
J gene: TRBJ2-7
CDR3 DNA: TGTGCCAGTAGTGCCTCGGGGGCCTACGAGCAGTACTTC
CDR3 protein: CASSASGAYEQYF

clone size: -
V gene: TRBV5-4
D gene: -
CDR3 length: 13
J gene: TRBJ2-5
CDR3 DNA: TGTGCCAGCAGCTTGGCTCAGCAAGAGACCCAGTACTTC
CDR3 protein: CASSLAQQETQYF

clone size: -
V gene: TRBV4-1
D gene: -
CDR3 length: 14
J gene: TRBJ2-5
CDR3 DNA: TGCGCCAGCAGCCTCCTGACAACGGGGGAGACCCAGTACTTC
CDR3 protein: CASSLLTTGETQYF

clone size: -
V gene: TRBV7-6
D gene: TRBD1
CDR3 length: 17
J gene: TRBJ1-2
CDR3 DNA: TGTGCCAGCAGCTTAGAAGTGGGACAGAGCCTTTCGGGGGGCTACACCTTC
CDR3 protein: CASSLEVGQSLSGGYTF

clone size: -
V gene: TRBV19
D gene: -
CDR3 length: 13
J gene: TRBJ2-7
CDR3 DNA: TGTGCCAGTAGCGCCCAGAGGACCTACGAGCAGTACTTC
CDR3 protein: CASSAQRTYEQYF

clone size: -
V gene: TRBV6-5
D gene: -
CDR3 length: 13
J gene: TRBJ1-2
CDR3 DNA: TGTGCCAGCAGTTTAACAGTTAACTATGGCTACACCTTC
CDR3 protein: CASSLTVNYGYTF

clone size: -
V gene: TRBV5-1
D gene: -
CDR3 length: 14
J gene: TRBJ2-5
CDR3 DNA: TGCGCCAGCAGCTTGTTCCCTGGACAAGAGACCCAGTACTTC
CDR3 protein: CASSLFPGQETQYF

clone size: -
V gene: TRBV27
D gene: TRBD1
CDR3 length: 17
J gene: TRBJ1-2
CDR3 DNA: TGTGCCAGCAGTCTTACGGGACAGGGGTCCTGGGGCTATGGCTACACCTTC
CDR3 protein: CASSLTGQGSWGYGYTF

clone size: -
V gene: TRBV6-1
D gene: TRBD2
CDR3 length: 14
J gene: TRBJ2-1
CDR3 DNA: TGTGCCAGCAGATTAGCGGGAGCCTACAATGAGCAGTTCTTC
CDR3 protein: CASRLAGAYNEQFF

clone size: -
V gene: TRBV7-9
D gene: -
CDR3 length: 14
J gene: TRBJ2-7
CDR3 DNA: TGTGCCAGCAGCCCCACCGGGACACAGAACGAGCAGTACTTC
CDR3 protein: CASSPTGTQNEQYF